The following is a T cell receptor (beta chain) sequence with its context. Antigen unknown. A much larger clone lies a single base off, so this may be a read error. The controls, all healthy individuals, were blood bank volunteers in Maryland, USA. This record comes from a study of neurological immune-mediated disorders. With 10-nucleotide random UMIs, 5'RACE was used to make the cDNA. From the 5' RACE reads, TCRdb called clonotypes with MiXCR, one entry per CDR3 protein. Found here are some 30,000 distinct CDR3 sequences, around 21% of them singletons; the top ten hold more than 15%. Study outcomes and limitations: Patients with HTLV-1-associated myelopathy had the highest level of TCR clonal expansion, whereas patients with multiple sclerosis had the lowest level, falling beneath the level found in healthy controls. Across subjects, expanded clones had no CDR3 amino acid sequences in common, pointing to private repertoires in all groups.

Germline lookup yields CDR1 SGHVS and CDR2 FNYEAQ. This CDR3 contains 12 residues. Trimming pared 7 bases from V and 7 bases from J, leaving 11 bases between. Source material: PBMCs. This clonotype originated in a woman in her sixties in good health. The chain has TRBV7-6 and TRBJ2-1; D gene ambiguous. The CDR3: CASNSYQNEQFF. DNA for the CDR3: TGTGCCAGCAACTCCTACCAAAATGAGCAGTTCTTC.